This entry describes one T cell receptor beta chain. Antigen specificity is unknown. CDR3 length: 13 residues. Trimming pared 7 bases from V and 0 bases from J, leaving 7 bases between. The V gene's germline CDR1 is LNHDA and CDR2 SQIVND (reference sequence). These data belong to a study of T cell clones after liver transplantation. Study context: Apart from three HCV-positive recipients, transplants were for non-autoimmune, non-viral reasons. Study-level results: Low donor cell numbers restricted donor-reactive repertoire measurement in a couple of subjects.

This table comes from immunoSEQ multiplex PCR, and its TCRdb copy is limited to in-frame clones, with some not included. The profile covers 55,000 to 75,000 clones, with 70% appearing a single time and roughly 2.8% taken by the ten largest. This TCR derives from a human patient who received a liver transplant. Some T cells may be provided by the graft donor. The material was CD4+ T cells from blood, obtained at the roughly 16-month timepoint. V and J are TRBV19 and TRBJ1-3; D is ambiguous. The CDR3: CASTDVSGNTIYF. CDR3 bases: TGTGCCAGTACAGACGTCTCTGGAAACACCATATATTTT.